This TCR beta chain was sequenced in a study of blood T cell repertoires in COVID-19. Study in general: Sites across the United States, Italy and Spain contributed samples from acute and convalescent COVID-19. The cDNA or gDNA used as material had been derived from T cells, B-cell-depleted T cells, or PBMCs.

In the authors' methods: Amplifying reference gene primers gave estimates of nucleated cell counts. Method: immunoSEQ multiplex PCR; TCRdb's copy keeps in-frame clones and lacks some. V, J and clone size are those of that table, while D and trimming were read from the DNA. The sample records around 55,000 clones, more than 80% being singletons. Germline CDR1 and CDR2: SGHDN and FVKESK. The CDR3 length is 11 residues. V dropped 2 bases and J dropped 3 bases, with 2 bases sitting between them. The sequencing sample was made of peripheral blood. This sequence was found in a man in his 60s with acute or convalescent COVID-19. The genes are TRBV14 and TRBJ2-7; D ambiguous. The chain's CDR3 is CASSQLYEQYF. DNA of the CDR3: TGTGCCAGCAGCCAACTCTACGAGCAGTACTTC. Full variable domain (outside the CDR3, taken from reference TRBV14 and TRBJ2-7): EAGVTQFPSHSVIEKGQTVTLRCDPISGHDNLYWYRRVMGKEIKFLLHFVKESKQDESGMPNNRFLAERTGGTYSTLKVQPAELEDSGVYFCASSQLYEQYFGPGTRLTVT.